This is a list of T cell receptor beta chains from one sample in a study of cytomegalovirus exposure and HLA in healthy donors. Clones were sequenced by immunoSEQ multiplex PCR, and TCRdb holds only the in-frame ones, with some missing. The data show some 130,000 clones, with 70% to 75% seen just once and roughly 7.3% held by the top ten. Material: PBMCs. These TCRs come from a male donor in good health and CMV-seronegative. Both conserved end residues are part of each CDR3. Fields, in order: V gene, J gene, clone size, D gene, CDR3 DNA, CDR3 protein. A D gene is named only where the DNA matches it firmly. Clone size, where shown, is once, few, many, or a class for clones that have expanded.

V gene: TRBV7-8; J gene: TRBJ2-7; clone size: once; D gene: TRBD2; CDR3 DNA: TGTGCCAGCAGCTTTAGCGGGATACAATACGAGCAGTACTTC; CDR3 protein: CASSFSGIQYEQYF
V gene: TRBV21-1; J gene: TRBJ2-1; clone size: -; D gene: -; CDR3 DNA: TGTGCCAGCAGCAAAAATTGGACATGGTTTCCCTACAATGAGCAGTTCTTC; CDR3 protein: CASSKNWTWFPYNEQFF
V gene: TRBV5-3; J gene: TRBJ1-5; clone size: -; D gene: TRBD1; CDR3 DNA: TGTGCCAGAAGCTTTTGGGGACAGGACAATCAGCCCCAGCATTTT; CDR3 protein: CARSFWGQDNQPQHF
V gene: TRBV28; J gene: TRBJ1-1; clone size: -; D gene: -; CDR3 DNA: TGTGCCAGCAGCTGGGCGACTGAAGCTTTCTTT; CDR3 protein: CASSWATEAFF
V gene: TRBV7-9; J gene: TRBJ2-1; clone size: -; D gene: -; CDR3 DNA: TGTGCCACCCGCCTCCCGGGGGGCCATGAGCAGTTCTTC; CDR3 protein: CATRLPGGHEQFF
V gene: TRBV29-1; J gene: TRBJ2-3; clone size: -; D gene: TRBD1; CDR3 DNA: TGCAGCGTCTCCGGACAGGGGGCAATCACAGATACGCAGTATTTT; CDR3 protein: CSVSGQGAITDTQYF
V gene: TRBV28; J gene: TRBJ2-7; clone size: few; D gene: -; CDR3 DNA: TGTGCCAGCAGCTTAACCGGGTCGACCTACGAGCAGTACTTC; CDR3 protein: CASSLTGSTYEQYF
V gene: TRBV30; J gene: TRBJ2-3; clone size: -; D gene: TRBD2; CDR3 DNA: TGTGCCTGGAGCCACGGGGGGACTAGCACAGATACGCAGTATTTT; CDR3 protein: CAWSHGGTSTDTQYF
V gene: TRBV28; J gene: TRBJ2-7; clone size: -; D gene: TRBD1; CDR3 DNA: TGTGCCAGCAGTTTTAAGAGAGCGGACAGGGGGTCCTACGAGCAGTACTTC; CDR3 protein: CASSFKRADRGSYEQYF
V gene: TRBV19; J gene: TRBJ2-2; clone size: -; D gene: TRBD2; CDR3 DNA: TGTGCCAGTAGCTCCGGGACTAGAAACACCGGGGAGCTGTTTTTT; CDR3 protein: CASSSGTRNTGELFF
V gene: TRBV7-9; J gene: TRBJ1-1; clone size: -; D gene: -; CDR3 DNA: TGTGCCAGCAGCTTAGCTGCCAGGAACACTGAAGCTTTCTTT; CDR3 protein: CASSLAARNTEAFF
V gene: TRBV9; J gene: TRBJ1-1; clone size: -; D gene: -; CDR3 DNA: TGTGCCAGCAGCGTATTGGACAGCCCGAACACTGAAGCTTTCTTT; CDR3 protein: CASSVLDSPNTEAFF
V gene: TRBV7-2; J gene: TRBJ2-3; clone size: -; D gene: TRBD2; CDR3 DNA: TGTGCCAGCAGCTTGGGGGGACTACTACTCTCAGATACGCAGTATTTT; CDR3 protein: CASSLGGLLLSDTQYF
V gene: TRBV5-4; J gene: TRBJ1-2; clone size: -; D gene: -; CDR3 DNA: TGTGCCAGCAGCTTGGACATTACAGGGAATCTTTATGGCTACACCTTC; CDR3 protein: CASSLDITGNLYGYTF
V gene: TRBV7-9; J gene: TRBJ2-3; clone size: -; D gene: -; CDR3 DNA: TGTGCCAGCAGCTCCGAGGGATCGCGCACAGATACGCAGTATTTT; CDR3 protein: CASSSEGSRTDTQYF
V gene: TRBV30; J gene: TRBJ1-5; clone size: -; D gene: TRBD1; CDR3 DNA: TGTGCCTGGAGCCGGGGGCTGGGGACAGGGACTCAGCCCCAGCATTTT; CDR3 protein: CAWSRGLGTGTQPQHF
V gene: TRBV6-6; J gene: TRBJ1-1; clone size: -; D gene: TRBD1; CDR3 DNA: TGTGCCAGCTCACCCCAGCGGGGACAGGGGGACACTGAAGCTTTCTTT; CDR3 protein: CASSPQRGQGDTEAFF
V gene: TRBV28; J gene: TRBJ1-5; clone size: -; D gene: -; CDR3 DNA: TGTGCCAGCATCGTGGGGGGTGGGAATCAGCCCCAGCATTTT; CDR3 protein: CASIVGGGNQPQHF
V gene: TRBV25-1; J gene: TRBJ2-2; clone size: few; D gene: TRBD2; CDR3 DNA: TGTGCCAGCACAGACGGGGGGGACCTCAGGGAGCTGTTTTTT; CDR3 protein: CASTDGGDLRELFF
V gene: TRBV19; J gene: TRBJ2-3; clone size: -; D gene: TRBD2; CDR3 DNA: TGTGCCAGCGTCGGCGGGGGGGCCCGGGCAGATACGCAGTATTTT; CDR3 protein: CASVGGGARADTQYF
V gene: TRBV6-1; J gene: TRBJ1-2; clone size: -; D gene: -; CDR3 DNA: TGTGCCAGCAGTGATTGGGGGGTCGGCTATGGCTACACCTTC; CDR3 protein: CASSDWGVGYGYTF
V gene: TRBV11-2; J gene: TRBJ2-2; clone size: -; D gene: TRBD1; CDR3 DNA: TGTGCCAGCAGCCGGCCCGTAGGGGGACAGGGCCAAAACACCGGGGAGCTGTTTTTT; CDR3 protein: CASSRPVGGQGQNTGELFF
V gene: TRBV15; J gene: TRBJ1-2; clone size: few; D gene: TRBD1; CDR3 DNA: TGTGCCACCAGCAGACAGGGGGGCGGCTACACCTTC; CDR3 protein: CATSRQGGGYTF
V gene: TRBV4-1; J gene: TRBJ2-1; clone size: -; D gene: TRBD2; CDR3 DNA: TGCGCCAGCAGCCAAGGACTAGCGGGAGGGTCTGTACGGTTCTTC; CDR3 protein: CASSQGLAGGSVRFF
V gene: TRBV7-2; J gene: TRBJ2-5; clone size: -; D gene: -; CDR3 DNA: TGTGCCAGCAGCTTAAGTGGGAGGACCCCAGAGACCCAGTACTTC; CDR3 protein: CASSLSGRTPETQYF
V gene: TRBV2; J gene: TRBJ2-7; clone size: once; D gene: TRBD1; CDR3 DNA: TGTGCCAGCAGTGACTGGGGGTGGGGGACAGGGGGTTTTGAGCAGTACTTC; CDR3 protein: CASSDWGWGTGGFEQYF
V gene: TRBV28; J gene: TRBJ1-5; clone size: -; D gene: TRBD1; CDR3 DNA: TGTGCCAGCAACACCTGGGACAGGTGGGGGCAGCCCCAGCATTTT; CDR3 protein: CASNTWDRWGQPQHF
V gene: TRBV7-2; J gene: TRBJ2-1; clone size: -; D gene: TRBD2; CDR3 DNA: TGTGCCAGCAGCCCCAGGACTAGCGGGACACCTTACAATGAGCAGTTCTTC; CDR3 protein: CASSPRTSGTPYNEQFF
V gene: TRBV18; J gene: TRBJ2-3; clone size: -; D gene: -; CDR3 DNA: TGTGCCAGCTCACCTAGGGCGGGGGCGTCCCCCACAGATACGCAGTATTTT; CDR3 protein: CASSPRAGASPTDTQYF
V gene: TRBV19; J gene: TRBJ2-7; clone size: few; D gene: TRBD1; CDR3 DNA: TGTGCCAGTAGCCCCTCCCGAGACAGGGGGCGCGGCGAGCAGTACTTC; CDR3 protein: CASSPSRDRGRGEQYF
V gene: TRBV4-2; J gene: TRBJ2-7; clone size: -; D gene: TRBD2; CDR3 DNA: TGTGCCAGCAGCCAGCTAGGACTAGCGGGAGCAATCTACGAGCAGTACTTC; CDR3 protein: CASSQLGLAGAIYEQYF
V gene: TRBV7-3; J gene: TRBJ2-1; clone size: few; D gene: TRBD1; CDR3 DNA: TGTGCCAGCAGCGTTAAGGGGGCCGGATACAATGAGCAGTTCTTC; CDR3 protein: CASSVKGAGYNEQFF
V gene: TRBV4-1; J gene: TRBJ1-1; clone size: -; D gene: -; CDR3 DNA: TGCGCCAGCAGCCAAGGTCTCACTGAAGCTTTCTTT; CDR3 protein: CASSQGLTEAFF
V gene: TRBV2; J gene: TRBJ2-3; clone size: -; D gene: TRBD2; CDR3 DNA: TGTGCCAGCAGTGAAGGTACTAGCGGGGGGCCCGCAGATACGCAGTATTTT; CDR3 protein: CASSEGTSGGPADTQYF
V gene: TRBV10-3; J gene: TRBJ2-5; clone size: once; D gene: -; CDR3 DNA: TGTGCCATCAGTGAGATTAAACAGGGCCATAGAGAGACCCAGTACTTC; CDR3 protein: CAISEIKQGHRETQYF
V gene: TRBV6-1; J gene: TRBJ1-1; clone size: -; D gene: -; CDR3 DNA: TGTGCCAGCAGTGAAGATCTCTACGGGGGGACTGAAGCTTTCTTT; CDR3 protein: CASSEDLYGGTEAFF
V gene: TRBV27; J gene: TRBJ2-5; clone size: -; D gene: TRBD2; CDR3 DNA: TGTGCCAGCAGTTTATCGGCTAGCGGGGGGGTTCAAGAGACCCAGTACTTC; CDR3 protein: CASSLSASGGVQETQYF
V gene: TRBV30; J gene: TRBJ2-3; clone size: -; D gene: -; CDR3 DNA: TGTGCCTGGGCTAAGGGGGATACGCAGTATTTT; CDR3 protein: CAWAKGDTQYF
V gene: TRBV10-3; J gene: TRBJ2-5; clone size: -; D gene: TRBD1; CDR3 DNA: TGTGCCATCAGTGAGTCGCTCGGGGACAGGGCGCCGGAGACCCAGTACTTC; CDR3 protein: CAISESLGDRAPETQYF
V gene: TRBV21-1; J gene: TRBJ2-7; clone size: -; D gene: -; CDR3 DNA: TGTGCCAGCAGCAAGAGGGGGCAGGACCATTCCTACGAGCAGTACTTC; CDR3 protein: CASSKRGQDHSYEQYF
V gene: TRBV7-3; J gene: TRBJ2-1; clone size: -; D gene: TRBD2; CDR3 DNA: TGTGCCAGCAGCTTACGAGGTAGCGGGAGGTATGAGCAGTTCTTC; CDR3 protein: CASSLRGSGRYEQFF
V gene: TRBV5-1; J gene: TRBJ2-7; clone size: -; D gene: TRBD2; CDR3 DNA: TGCGCCAGCAGCTTGGATTCTAGCGGGAGGGGGTACGAGCAGTACTTC; CDR3 protein: CASSLDSSGRGYEQYF
V gene: TRBV18; J gene: TRBJ2-1; clone size: -; D gene: TRBD2; CDR3 DNA: TGTGCCAGCTCACCCGGGACTAACGACTACAATGGGCAGTTCTTC; CDR3 protein: CASSPGTNDYNGQFF
V gene: TRBV18; J gene: TRBJ2-1; clone size: few; D gene: TRBD2; CDR3 DNA: TGTGCCAGCTCACCAGGCCTAGCGGGAGGGCCGTGGACCTACAATGAGCAGTTCTTC; CDR3 protein: CASSPGLAGGPWTYNEQFF
V gene: TRBV4-3; J gene: TRBJ2-1; clone size: -; D gene: TRBD1; CDR3 DNA: TGCGCCAGCAGCCTGACAGGGGGCTTCTACAATGAGCAGTTCTTC; CDR3 protein: CASSLTGGFYNEQFF
V gene: TRBV18; J gene: TRBJ1-1; clone size: once; D gene: -; CDR3 DNA: TGTGCCAGCTCTCCCCCGAGCGGTAACACTGAAGCTTTCTTT; CDR3 protein: CASSPPSGNTEAFF
V gene: TRBV6-6; J gene: TRBJ1-1; clone size: -; D gene: -; CDR3 DNA: TGTGCCAGCACTCACGGGGATCCGGGCCCTGAAGCTTTCTTT; CDR3 protein: CASTHGDPGPEAFF
V gene: TRBV4-2; J gene: TRBJ2-2; clone size: -; D gene: TRBD2; CDR3 DNA: TGTGCCAGCAGCCAAGGATCGGCTAGCGGAAACCTGAACACCGGGGAGCTGTTTTTT; CDR3 protein: CASSQGSASGNLNTGELFF
V gene: TRBV5-1; J gene: TRBJ2-1; clone size: -; D gene: TRBD2; CDR3 DNA: TGCGCCAGCAGCCCGGAGACTAGCGGGAGGACCTACAATGAGCAGTTCTTC; CDR3 protein: CASSPETSGRTYNEQFF